This record looks at one TCR beta chain sequence and its context. The sample originates from a study of radiotherapy plus CTLA-4 blockade in lung cancer. Study details: Among enrolled patients, roughly 17% responded and approximately 33% achieved disease control.

Sequencing used immunoSEQ multiplex PCR; TCRdb keeps in-frame clones, though not all of them. The sample holds tens of thousands of clones; approximately 86% are singletons and the top ten take about 1%. The TCR originated in a human donor with non-small cell lung cancer who had stable disease on radiotherapy plus ipilimumab. The source material was peripheral blood, sampled from a patient treated with radiotherapy plus ipilimumab.

CDR3 amino acids: CASLFAGGREQYF. CDR3 DNA sequence: TGTGCCAGTCTTTTTGCGGGAGGCCGCGAGCAGTACTTC. The J gene is TRBJ2-7, the V gene TRBV11-2; 8 positions agree with TRBD2. The germline CDR1 and CDR2 sequences are SGHAT and FQNNGV. The CDR3 is made up of 13 amino acids. J was trimmed by 6 bases and V by 9 bases; bases with no gene match: 10.